This T cell receptor (beta chain) was retrieved from a study of T cells in Graves' hyperthyroidism and ophthalmopathy. Findings and caveats of the study: A model of 13 V-J pairs discriminated ophthalmopathy from stable hyperthyroidism. Appearing also in blood were most of the thyroid clonotypes expanded above 0.001.

Trimming removed 6 bases at V and 3 bases at J, with 5 bases between. The germline V gene has CDR1 SGHRS and CDR2 YFSETQ. This CDR3 contains 11 residues. Note on this clonotype: Its antigen is still unknown.

Patients having uncontrolled infection, another autoimmune disease, pregnancy or lactation were not included. Clinical symptoms, serum thyroxine and TRAb, thyroid ultrasound and orbital computed tomography together formed the diagnostic basis. Amplification of TCR beta CDR3 regions was performed using RNA transcripts as template. A first-round RT-PCR of the TCR CDR3 used the HTBI primer set. TCRdb used MiXCR to reprocess the multiplex PCR reads, holding one entry per CDR3 protein. The data show nearly 750,000 distinct CDR3 sequences, about 35% seen once. This receptor was identified in a middle-aged woman with Graves' hyperthyroidism. V and J are TRBV5-1 and TRBJ2-3; no clear D. Sequences were obtained from blood. CDR3 DNA: TGCGCCAGCACTGGGACAGATACGCAGTATTTT. Protein: CASTGTDTQYF.